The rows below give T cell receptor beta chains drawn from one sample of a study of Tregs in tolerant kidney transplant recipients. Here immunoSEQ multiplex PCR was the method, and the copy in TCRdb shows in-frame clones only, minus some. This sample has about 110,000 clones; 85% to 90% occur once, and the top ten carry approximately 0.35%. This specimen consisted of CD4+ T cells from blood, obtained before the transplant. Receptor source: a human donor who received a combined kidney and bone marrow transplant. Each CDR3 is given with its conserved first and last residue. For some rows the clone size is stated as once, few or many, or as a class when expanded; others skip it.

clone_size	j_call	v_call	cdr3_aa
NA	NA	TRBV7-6	CASSLGVSYEQYF
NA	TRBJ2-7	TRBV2	CASKEQGAYGQYF
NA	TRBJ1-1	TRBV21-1	CASSDRGSNTEAFF
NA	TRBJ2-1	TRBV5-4	CASSQGDEQFF
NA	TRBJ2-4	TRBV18	CASSLWTTGDIQYF
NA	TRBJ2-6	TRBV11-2	CASSSISGANVLTF
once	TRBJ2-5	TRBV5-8	CASSLGSRVGETQYF
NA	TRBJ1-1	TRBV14	CASSQPQAPNTEAFF
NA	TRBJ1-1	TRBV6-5	CASTQGAWTEAFF
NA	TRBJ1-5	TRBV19	CASSPLPGQGHQPQHF
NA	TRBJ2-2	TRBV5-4	CASSSQTGLTGELFF
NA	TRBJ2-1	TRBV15	CATSPIAGYNEQFF
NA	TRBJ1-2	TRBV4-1	CASSQEPSWASGYGYTF
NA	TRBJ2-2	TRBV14	CASSPPGILTGELFF
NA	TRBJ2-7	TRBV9	CASSVGWGSGQYEQYF
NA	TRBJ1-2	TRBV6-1	CASSEQGAYGYTF
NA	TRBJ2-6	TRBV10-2	CASSYEQGFFSGANVLTF
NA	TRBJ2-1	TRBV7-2	CASSLLAGALDNEQFF